Listed below are T cell receptor beta chains from one sample, sequenced in a study of blood T cell repertoires in COVID-19. Here immunoSEQ multiplex PCR was the method, and the copy in TCRdb shows in-frame clones only, minus some. Among some 100,000 clones listed, around 80% were seen once. Sequencing input: peripheral blood. These receptors all stem from a middle-aged man with acute or convalescent COVID-19. Each CDR3 is given with its conserved first and last residue. D genes are given only for firm matches. Only some rows state a clone size, as once, few, many or a class for expanded clones.

j_call clone_size cdr3_length d_call v_call cdr3_aa cdr3_nt
TRBJ2-7 few 19 TRBD2 TRBV5-1 CASSRQTSGVATNSYEQYF TGCGCCAGCAGCCGTCAGACTAGCGGGGTGGCCACGAACTCCTACGAGCAGTACTTC
TRBJ2-7 NA 16 TRBD2 TRBV7-9 CASSPLASGTSYEQYF TGTGCCAGCAGCCCCCTCGCTAGCGGGACAAGCTACGAGCAGTACTTC
TRBJ2-2 NA 14 NA TRBV6-2/TRBV6-3 CASSSGRIPGELFF TGTGCCAGCAGTTCTGGGAGAATCCCCGGGGAGCTGTTTTTT
TRBJ1-2 few 16 TRBD1 TRBV18 CASSQTRDRVLYGYTF TGTGCCAGCTCACAGACCCGGGACAGGGTTCTCTATGGCTACACCTTC
TRBJ2-1 NA 16 TRBD2 TRBV5-6 CASSLELGSGSNEQFF TGTGCCAGCAGCTTGGAGTTGGGTAGCGGGAGTAATGAGCAGTTCTTC
TRBJ2-2 once 16 TRBD1 TRBV5-1 CASSLRDSFNTGELFF TGCGCCAGCAGCTTACGGGACAGCTTTAACACCGGGGAGCTGTTTTTT
TRBJ2-5 NA 14 NA TRBV7-8 CASSLAARIETQYF TGTGCCAGCAGCTTAGCGGCTAGGATCGAGACCCAGTACTTC
TRBJ2-5 few 13 NA TRBV7-9 CAYYGEWKETQYF TGTGCCTACTACGGGGAGTGGAAGGAGACCCAGTACTTC
TRBJ2-5 few 15 TRBD1 TRBV19 CASTGGTGAQETQYF TGTGCCAGCACCGGAGGGACAGGGGCCCAAGAGACCCAGTACTTC
TRBJ2-1 NA 13 NA TRBV3-1/TRBV3-2 CASSHLATNEQFF TGTGCCAGCAGCCACCTAGCAACGAATGAGCAGTTCTTC
TRBJ2-7 NA 17 TRBD1 TRBV2 CASSEARVGTGVHEQYF TGTGCCAGCAGTGAAGCGCGGGTCGGGACAGGGGTCCACGAGCAGTACTTC
TRBJ1-1 few 15 TRBD1 TRBV2 CASSDTTGGSTEAFF TGTGCCAGCAGTGACACAACAGGGGGTTCCACTGAAGCTTTCTTT
TRBJ2-1 NA 13 NA TRBV18 CASSLEGVSEQFF TGTGCCAGCTCCCTTGAGGGGGTGAGTGAGCAGTTCTTC
TRBJ2-7 NA 14 NA TRBV4-1 CASSHLDRPYEQYF TGCGCCAGCAGCCACTTGGACAGACCCTACGAGCAGTACTTC
TRBJ2-7 NA 13 NA TRBV12-3/TRBV12-4 CASSRTPTYEQYF TGTGCCAGCAGTCGGACACCTACCTACGAGCAGTACTTC
TRBJ2-5 NA 14 TRBD2 TRBV12-5 CASGLAEGQETQYF TGTGCTAGTGGACTAGCGGAGGGTCAAGAGACCCAGTACTTC
TRBJ2-1 NA 14 TRBD2 TRBV7-8 CASRGLAGSNEQFF TGTGCCAGCAGGGGACTAGCGGGTTCCAATGAGCAGTTCTTC
TRBJ2-1 few 12 TRBD1 TRBV19 CAPDRTYNEQFF TGTGCCCCGGACAGGACCTACAATGAGCAGTTCTTC
TRBJ2-2 NA 13 NA TRBV29-1 CSVDGSNTGELFF TGCAGCGTTGACGGGAGTAACACCGGGGAGCTGTTTTTT
TRBJ2-3 NA 16 TRBD1 TRBV7-3 CASSSYRGQGRDTQYF TGTGCCAGCAGCTCCTATCGTGGACAGGGAAGAGATACGCAGTATTTT
TRBJ2-7 NA 13 NA TRBV2 CASAEGATDEQYF TGTGCCAGCGCGGAAGGGGCAACGGACGAGCAGTACTTC
TRBJ1-1 NA 13 NA TRBV12-3/TRBV12-4 CASSRERNTEAFF TGTGCCAGCAGCCGCGAAAGGAACACTGAAGCTTTCTTT